This T cell receptor beta chain is from a study of blood T cell repertoires in COVID-19. As for the study in general: Donors in the United States, Italy and Spain gave samples during acute or convalescent COVID-19. Nucleic acid was either cDNA or gDNA, and it came from T cells, B-cell-depleted T cells, or PBMCs.

Germline V gene sequence: CDR1 LNHDA, CDR2 SQIVND (reference sequence). This CDR3 comprises 21 residues. J was trimmed by 7 bases and V by 3 bases; bases with no gene match: 25. Source study methods: Reference gene primer amplification gave nucleated cell count estimates. The method was immunoSEQ multiplex PCR; TCRdb's version includes in-frame clones alone and lacks a portion of them. V, J and clone size were drawn from that table, and D and trimming were deduced from the DNA. The sample lists under 300,000 clones, roughly 86% occurring once. The chain recombines TRBV19 with TRBJ2-1; 9 positions agree with TRBD2. The receptor was derived from a man younger than 30 with active or convalescent COVID-19. The sequencing input was peripheral blood. The DNA of the CDR3 is TGTGCCAGTAGTATTTCGGGTGGTGGCGGGAGGGTGCCTGGGGCAAGGAATGAGCAGTTCTTC. Amino acids: CASSISGGGGRVPGARNEQFF. The complete variable domain, with remaining parts taken from reference TRBV19 and TRBJ2-1, reads DGGITQSPKYLFRKEGQNVTLSCEQNLNHDAMYWYRQDPGQGLRLIYYSQIVNDFQKGDIAEGYSVSREKKESFPLTVTSAQKNPTAFYLCASSISGGGGRVPGARNEQFFGPGTRLTVL.